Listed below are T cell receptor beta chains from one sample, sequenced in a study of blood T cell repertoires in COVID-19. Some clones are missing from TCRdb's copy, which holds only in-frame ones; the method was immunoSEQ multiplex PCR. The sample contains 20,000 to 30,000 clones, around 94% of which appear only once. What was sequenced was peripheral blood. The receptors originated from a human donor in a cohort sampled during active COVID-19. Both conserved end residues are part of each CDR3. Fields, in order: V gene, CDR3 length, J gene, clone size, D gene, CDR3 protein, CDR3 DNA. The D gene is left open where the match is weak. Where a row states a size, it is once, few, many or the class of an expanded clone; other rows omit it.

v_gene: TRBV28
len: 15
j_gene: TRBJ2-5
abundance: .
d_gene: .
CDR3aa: CASTSGGGAQETQYF
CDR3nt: TGTGCCAGCACCTCAGGAGGGGGGGCCCAAGAGACCCAGTACTTC

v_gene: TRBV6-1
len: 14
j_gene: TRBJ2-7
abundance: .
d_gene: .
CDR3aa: CASSDLDTAYEQYF
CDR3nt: TGTGCCAGCAGTGATCTGGACACCGCCTACGAGCAGTACTTC

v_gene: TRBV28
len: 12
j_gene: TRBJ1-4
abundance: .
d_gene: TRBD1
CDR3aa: CASNRGNEKLFF
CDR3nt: TGTGCCAGCAACAGGGGGAACGAAAAACTGTTTTTT

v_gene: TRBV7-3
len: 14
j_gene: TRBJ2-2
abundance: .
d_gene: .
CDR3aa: CASSWGPNTGELFF
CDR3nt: TGTGCCAGCAGCTGGGGCCCCAACACCGGGGAGCTGTTTTTT

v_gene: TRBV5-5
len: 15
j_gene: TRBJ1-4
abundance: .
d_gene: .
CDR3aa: CASSLVAGTNEKLFF
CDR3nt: TGTGCCAGCAGCTTGGTAGCAGGGACAAATGAAAAACTGTTTTTT

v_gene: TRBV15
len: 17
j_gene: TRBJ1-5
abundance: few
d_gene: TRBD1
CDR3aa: CATSRDAQGGSNQPQHF
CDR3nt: TGTGCCACCAGCAGAGATGCCCAGGGGGGTAGCAATCAGCCCCAGCATTTT

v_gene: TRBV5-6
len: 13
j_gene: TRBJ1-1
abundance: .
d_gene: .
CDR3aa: CASSFRGNTEAFF
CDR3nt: TGTGCCAGCAGCTTCAGGGGGAACACTGAAGCTTTCTTT

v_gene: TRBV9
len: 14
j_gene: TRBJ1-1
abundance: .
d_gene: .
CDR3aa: CASSVLQGNTEAFF
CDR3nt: TGTGCCAGCAGCGTACTACAGGGGAACACTGAAGCTTTCTTT

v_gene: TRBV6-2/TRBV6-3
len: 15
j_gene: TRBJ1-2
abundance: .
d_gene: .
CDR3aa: CASSYGPSTNYGYTF
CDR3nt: TGTGCCAGCAGTTACGGGCCATCAACTAACTATGGCTACACCTTC

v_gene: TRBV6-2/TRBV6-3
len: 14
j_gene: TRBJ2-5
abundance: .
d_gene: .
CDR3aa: CASSLRRVKETQYF
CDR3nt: TGTGCCAGCAGCTTACGCAGGGTAAAGGAGACCCAGTACTTC